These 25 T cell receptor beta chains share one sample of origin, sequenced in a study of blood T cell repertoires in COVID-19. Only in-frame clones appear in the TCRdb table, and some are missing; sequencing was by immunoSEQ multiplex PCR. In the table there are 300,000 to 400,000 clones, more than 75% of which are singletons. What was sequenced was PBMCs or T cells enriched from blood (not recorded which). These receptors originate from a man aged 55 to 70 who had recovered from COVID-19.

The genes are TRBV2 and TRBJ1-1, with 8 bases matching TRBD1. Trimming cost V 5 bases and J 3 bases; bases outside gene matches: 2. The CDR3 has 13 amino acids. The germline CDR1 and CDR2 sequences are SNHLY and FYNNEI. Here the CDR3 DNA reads TGTGCCAGCAGTAGGGACAGGCACACTGAAGCTTTCTTT. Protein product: CASSRDRHTEAFF.

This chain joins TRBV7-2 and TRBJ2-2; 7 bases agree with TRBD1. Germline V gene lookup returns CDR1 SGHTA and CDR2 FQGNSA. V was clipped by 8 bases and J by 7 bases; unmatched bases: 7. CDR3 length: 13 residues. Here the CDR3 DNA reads TGTGCCAGCCGAGGGGGCGGGTTCGGGGAGCTGTTTTTT. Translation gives CASRGGGFGELFF.

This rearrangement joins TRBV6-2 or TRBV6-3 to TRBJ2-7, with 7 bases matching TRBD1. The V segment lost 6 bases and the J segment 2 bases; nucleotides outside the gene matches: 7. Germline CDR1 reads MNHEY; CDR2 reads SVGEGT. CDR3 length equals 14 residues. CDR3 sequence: CASSNGQVPYEQYF. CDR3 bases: TGTGCCAGCAGCAACGGACAGGTCCCCTACGAGCAGTACTTC.

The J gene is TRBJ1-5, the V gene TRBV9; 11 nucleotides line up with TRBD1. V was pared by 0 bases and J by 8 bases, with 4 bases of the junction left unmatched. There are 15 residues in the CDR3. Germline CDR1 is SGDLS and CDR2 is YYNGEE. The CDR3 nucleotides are TGTGCCAGCAGCGTAGCGGGGGGACAGGGGGAGCCCCAGCATTTT. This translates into CASSVAGGQGEPQHF.

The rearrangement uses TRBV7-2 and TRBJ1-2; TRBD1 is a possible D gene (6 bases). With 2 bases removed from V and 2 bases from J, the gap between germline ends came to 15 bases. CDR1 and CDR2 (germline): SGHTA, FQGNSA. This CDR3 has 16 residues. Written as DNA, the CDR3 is TGTGCCAGCAGCTTATGGGGGCCCCCGGGGAACTATGGCTACACCTTC. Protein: CASSLWGPPGNYGYTF.

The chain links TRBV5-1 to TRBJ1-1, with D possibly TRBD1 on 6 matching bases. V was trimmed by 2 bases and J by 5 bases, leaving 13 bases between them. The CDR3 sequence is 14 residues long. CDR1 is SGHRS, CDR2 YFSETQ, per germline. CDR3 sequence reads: CASSLRGAQTEAFF. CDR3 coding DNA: TGCGCCAGCAGCTTACGGGGGGCGCAAACTGAAGCTTTCTTT.

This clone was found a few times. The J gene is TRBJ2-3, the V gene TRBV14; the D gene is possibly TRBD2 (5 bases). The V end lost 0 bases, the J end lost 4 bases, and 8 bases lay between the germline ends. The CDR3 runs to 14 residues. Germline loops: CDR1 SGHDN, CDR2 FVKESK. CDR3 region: CASSQELVADTQYF. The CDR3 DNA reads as TGTGCCAGCAGCCAAGAACTAGTGGCAGATACGCAGTATTTT.

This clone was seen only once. The CDR3 nucleotides read TGTGCCAGCAGCTTGGCCGGCGGGAACACTGAAGCTTTCTTT. It is translated as CASSLAGGNTEAFF. The chain employs TRBV5-4 and TRBJ1-1, with D hard to call. V lost 0 bases and J 1 base, leaving 7 bases between the germline ends. From germline, CDR1 is SGHNT and CDR2 YYREEE (reference sequence). This CDR3 comprises 14 residues.

The CDR3 DNA reads as TGTGCCAGCAGTGAAAGGGGGTATGGCAATCAGCCCCAGCATTTT. This sequence encodes CASSERGYGNQPQHF. J is TRBJ1-5 and V is TRBV2; D is possibly TRBD1 (6 bases). Between the trimmed V and J ends, which lost 2 bases and 2 bases, there was a span of 10 bases. Germline assignment: CDR1 SNHLY and CDR2 FYNNEI. The CDR3 has 15 residues.

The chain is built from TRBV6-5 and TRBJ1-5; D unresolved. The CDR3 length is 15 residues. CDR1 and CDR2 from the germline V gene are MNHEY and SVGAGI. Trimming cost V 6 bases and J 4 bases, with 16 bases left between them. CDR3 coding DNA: TGTGCCAGCAGGTGGGAGGGTCAGACTAATCAGCCCCAGCATTTT. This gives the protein CASRWEGQTNQPQHF.

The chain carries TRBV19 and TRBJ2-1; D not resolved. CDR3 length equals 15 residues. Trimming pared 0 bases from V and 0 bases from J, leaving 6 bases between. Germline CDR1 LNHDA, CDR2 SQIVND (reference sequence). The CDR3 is CASSIESSSYNEQFF. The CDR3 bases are TGTGCCAGTAGTATAGAGTCCAGCTCCTACAATGAGCAGTTCTTC.

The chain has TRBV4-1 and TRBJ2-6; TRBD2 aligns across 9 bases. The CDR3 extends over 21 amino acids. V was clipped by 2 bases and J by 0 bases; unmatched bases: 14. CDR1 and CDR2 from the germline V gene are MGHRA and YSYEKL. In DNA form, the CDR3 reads TGCGCCAGCAGCCAATATAACCTTGTAGCGGGAGAAATCTCTGGGGCCAACGTCCTGACTTTC. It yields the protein CASSQYNLVAGEISGANVLTF.

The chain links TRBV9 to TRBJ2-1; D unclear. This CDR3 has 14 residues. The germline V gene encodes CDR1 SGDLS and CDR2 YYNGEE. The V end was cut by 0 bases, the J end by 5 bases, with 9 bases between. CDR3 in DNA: TGTGCCAGCAGCGTAGATCGACTTAACAATGAGCAGTTCTTC. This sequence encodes CASSVDRLNNEQFF.

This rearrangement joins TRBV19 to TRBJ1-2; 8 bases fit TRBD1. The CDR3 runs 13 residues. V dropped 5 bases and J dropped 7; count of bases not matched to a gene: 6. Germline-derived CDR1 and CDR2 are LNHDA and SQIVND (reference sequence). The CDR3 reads CASSPDRDFGYTF. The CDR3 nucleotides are TGTGCCAGTAGTCCGGACAGGGATTTTGGCTACACCTTC. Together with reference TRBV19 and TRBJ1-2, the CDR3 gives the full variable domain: DGGITQSPKYLFRKEGQNVTLSCEQNLNHDAMYWYRQDPGQGLRLIYYSQIVNDFQKGDIAEGYSVSREKKESFPLTVTSAQKNPTAFYLCASSPDRDFGYTFGSGTRLTVV.

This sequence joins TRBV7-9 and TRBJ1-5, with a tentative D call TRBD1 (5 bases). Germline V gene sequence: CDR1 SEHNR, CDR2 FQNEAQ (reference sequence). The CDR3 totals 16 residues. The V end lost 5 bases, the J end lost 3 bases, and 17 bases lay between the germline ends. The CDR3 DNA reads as TGTGCCAGCAGCCCACTCTTTACAGGTGCCAATCAGCCCCAGCATTTT. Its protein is CASSPLFTGANQPQHF.

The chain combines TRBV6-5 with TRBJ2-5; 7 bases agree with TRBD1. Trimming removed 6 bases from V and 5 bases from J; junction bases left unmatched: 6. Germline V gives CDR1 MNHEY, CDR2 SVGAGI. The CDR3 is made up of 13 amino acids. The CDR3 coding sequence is TGTGCCAGCAGACAGGGGCTTGGGGAGACCCAGTACTTC. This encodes CASRQGLGETQYF.

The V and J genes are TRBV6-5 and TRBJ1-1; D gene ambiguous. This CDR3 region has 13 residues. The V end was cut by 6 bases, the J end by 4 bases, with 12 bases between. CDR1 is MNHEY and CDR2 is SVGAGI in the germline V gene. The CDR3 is CASSRVRGTEAFF. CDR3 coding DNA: TGTGCCAGCAGCCGCGTGCGAGGCACTGAAGCTTTCTTT.

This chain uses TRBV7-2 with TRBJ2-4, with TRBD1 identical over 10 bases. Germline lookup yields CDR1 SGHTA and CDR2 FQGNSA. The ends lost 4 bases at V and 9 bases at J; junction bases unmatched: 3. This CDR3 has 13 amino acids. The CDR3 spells CASSSDRGLIQYF. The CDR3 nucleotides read TGTGCCAGCAGCTCCGACAGGGGGCTCATTCAGTACTTC.

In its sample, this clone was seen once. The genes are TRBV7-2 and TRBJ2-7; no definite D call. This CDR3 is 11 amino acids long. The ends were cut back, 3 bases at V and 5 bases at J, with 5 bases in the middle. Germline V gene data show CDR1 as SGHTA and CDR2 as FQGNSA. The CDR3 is CASSFYDEQYF. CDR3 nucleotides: TGTGCCAGCAGCTTTTATGACGAGCAGTACTTC.

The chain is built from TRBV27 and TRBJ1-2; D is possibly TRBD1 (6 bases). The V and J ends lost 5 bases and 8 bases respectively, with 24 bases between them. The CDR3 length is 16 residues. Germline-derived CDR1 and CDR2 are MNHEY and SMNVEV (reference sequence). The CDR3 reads CASSPSPLGGARGYTF. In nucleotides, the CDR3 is TGTGCCAGCAGTCCTAGCCCCCTCGGGGGGGCGCGGGGCTACACCTTC.

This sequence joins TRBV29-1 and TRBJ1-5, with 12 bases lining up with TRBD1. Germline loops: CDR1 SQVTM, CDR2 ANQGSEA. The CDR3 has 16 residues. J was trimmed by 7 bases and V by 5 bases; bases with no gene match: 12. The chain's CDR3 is CSVIFGTGGVEQPQHF. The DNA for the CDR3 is TGCAGCGTTATTTTCGGGACAGGGGGCGTCGAACAGCCCCAGCATTTT.

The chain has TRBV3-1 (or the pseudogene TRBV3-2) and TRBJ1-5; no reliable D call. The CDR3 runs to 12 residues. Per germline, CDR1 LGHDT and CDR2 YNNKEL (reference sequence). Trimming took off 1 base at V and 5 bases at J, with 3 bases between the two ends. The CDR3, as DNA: TGTGCCAGCAGCCAAGGGCATCAGCCCCAGCATTTT. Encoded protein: CASSQGHQPQHF.

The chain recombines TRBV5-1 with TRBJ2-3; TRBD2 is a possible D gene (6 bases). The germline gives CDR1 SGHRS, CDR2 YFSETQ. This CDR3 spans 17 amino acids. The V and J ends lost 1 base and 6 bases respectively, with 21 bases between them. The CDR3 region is CASSLTGLANPGDTQYF. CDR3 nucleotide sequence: TGCGCCAGCAGCTTGACGGGACTGGCCAATCCGGGGGATACGCAGTATTTT.

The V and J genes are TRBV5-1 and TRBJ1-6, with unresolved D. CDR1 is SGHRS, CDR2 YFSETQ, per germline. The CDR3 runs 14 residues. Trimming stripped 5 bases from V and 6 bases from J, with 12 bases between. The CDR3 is CASSSVPTNSPLHF. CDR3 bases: TGCGCCAGCAGTTCGGTACCAACTAATTCACCCCTCCACTTT.

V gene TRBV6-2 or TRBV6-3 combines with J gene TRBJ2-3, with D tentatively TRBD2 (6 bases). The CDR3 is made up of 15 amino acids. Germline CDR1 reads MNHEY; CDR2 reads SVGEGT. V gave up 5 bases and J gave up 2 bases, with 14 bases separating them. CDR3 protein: CASSLLAVHTDTQYF. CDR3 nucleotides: TGTGCCAGCAGTCTCTTAGCGGTTCACACAGATACGCAGTATTTT.